This T cell receptor beta chain was captured in a study of shared clonotypes between healthy human individuals. Study overall: Plates per donor: three CD4 naive, three CD4 memory, two CD8 naive, one CD8 memory.

Repertoires were generated with immunoSEQ multiplex PCR, while TCRdb's copy carries only in-frame clones and drops some. The sample has millions of clones, roughly nine tenths seen once. Sequencing was performed on naive CD4+ T cells sorted from blood. The subset here: CD45RA+ positively selected. This receptor was identified in a man between 18 and 29 years old in good health.

CDR3 DNA sequence: TGTGCCAGCAGGGTACAGGGGGCGGGAGGCTACACCTTC. It yields the protein CASRVQGAGGYTF. This rearrangement joins TRBV6-5 to TRBJ1-2; 9 nucleotides match TRBD1. Germline CDR1 MNHEY, CDR2 SVGAGI. Losses at the gene ends were 6 bases for V and 8 bases for J; bases not matched to a gene: 7. This CDR3 contains 13 residues.